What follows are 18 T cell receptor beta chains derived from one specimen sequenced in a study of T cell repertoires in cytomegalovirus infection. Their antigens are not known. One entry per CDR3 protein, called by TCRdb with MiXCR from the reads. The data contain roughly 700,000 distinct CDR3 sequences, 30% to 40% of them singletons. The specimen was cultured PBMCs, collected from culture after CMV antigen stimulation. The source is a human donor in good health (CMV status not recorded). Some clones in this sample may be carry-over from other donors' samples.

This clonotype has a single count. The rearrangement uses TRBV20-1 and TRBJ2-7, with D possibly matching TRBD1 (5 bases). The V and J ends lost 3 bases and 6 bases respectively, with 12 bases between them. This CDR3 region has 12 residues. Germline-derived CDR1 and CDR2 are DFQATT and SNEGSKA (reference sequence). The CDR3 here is CSASWQGGEQYF. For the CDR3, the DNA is TGCAGTGCTAGTTGGCAGGGTGGCGAGCAGTACTTC.

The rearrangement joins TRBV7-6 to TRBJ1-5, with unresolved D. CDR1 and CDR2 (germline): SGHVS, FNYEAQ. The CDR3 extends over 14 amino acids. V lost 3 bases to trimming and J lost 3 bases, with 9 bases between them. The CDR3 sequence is CASSFSSANQPQHF. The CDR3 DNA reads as TGTGCCAGCAGCTTCTCCAGTGCCAATCAGCCCCAGCATTTT.

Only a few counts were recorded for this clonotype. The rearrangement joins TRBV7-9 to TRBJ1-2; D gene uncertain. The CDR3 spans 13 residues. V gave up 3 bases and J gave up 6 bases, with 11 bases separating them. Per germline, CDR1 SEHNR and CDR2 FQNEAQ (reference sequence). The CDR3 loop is CASSFSWVDGYTF. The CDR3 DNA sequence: TGTGCCAGCAGCTTCAGCTGGGTTGATGGCTACACCTTC.

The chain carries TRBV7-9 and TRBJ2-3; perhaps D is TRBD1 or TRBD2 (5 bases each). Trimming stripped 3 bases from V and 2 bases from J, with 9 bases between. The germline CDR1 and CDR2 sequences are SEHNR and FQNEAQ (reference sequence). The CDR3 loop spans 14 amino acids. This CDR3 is CASSFSGHTDTQYF. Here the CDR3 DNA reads TGTGCCAGCAGCTTCTCGGGGCACACAGATACGCAGTATTTT.

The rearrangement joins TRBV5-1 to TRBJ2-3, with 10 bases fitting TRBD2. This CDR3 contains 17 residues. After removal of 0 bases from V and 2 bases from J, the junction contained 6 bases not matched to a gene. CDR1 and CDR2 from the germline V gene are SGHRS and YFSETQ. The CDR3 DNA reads TGCGCCAGCAGCTTGGGGAGTAGCGGGGGGCCCACAGATACGCAGTATTTT. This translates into CASSLGSSGGPTDTQYF.

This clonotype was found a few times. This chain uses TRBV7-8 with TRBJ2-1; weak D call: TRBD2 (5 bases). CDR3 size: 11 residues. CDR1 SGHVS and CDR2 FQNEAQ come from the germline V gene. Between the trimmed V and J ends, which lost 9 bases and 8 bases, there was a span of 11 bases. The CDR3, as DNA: TGTGCCAGTAGCGCATGGGATGAGCAGTTCTTC. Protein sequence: CASSAWDEQFF.

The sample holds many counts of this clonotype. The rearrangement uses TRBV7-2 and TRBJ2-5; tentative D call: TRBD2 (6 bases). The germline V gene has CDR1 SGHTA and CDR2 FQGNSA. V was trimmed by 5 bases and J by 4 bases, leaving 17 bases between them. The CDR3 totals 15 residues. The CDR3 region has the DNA TGTGCCAGCAGCCTTACCGGGGGTCCTGGAGAGACCCAGTACTTC. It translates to CASSLTGGPGETQYF.

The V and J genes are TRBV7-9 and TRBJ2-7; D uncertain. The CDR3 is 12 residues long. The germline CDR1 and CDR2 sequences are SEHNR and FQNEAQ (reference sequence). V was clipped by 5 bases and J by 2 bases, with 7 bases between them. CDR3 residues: CASSKAAYEQYF. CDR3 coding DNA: TGTGCCAGCAGCAAGGCCGCCTACGAGCAGTACTTC.

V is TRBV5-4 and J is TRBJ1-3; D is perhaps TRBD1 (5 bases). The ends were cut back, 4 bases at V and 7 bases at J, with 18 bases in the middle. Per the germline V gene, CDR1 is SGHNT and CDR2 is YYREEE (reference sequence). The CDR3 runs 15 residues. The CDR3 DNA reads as TGTGCCAGCAGCCCCCCCGGGGCAGGCCAGAACACCATATATTTT. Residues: CASSPPGAGQNTIYF. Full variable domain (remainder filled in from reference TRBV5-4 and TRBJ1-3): ETGVTQSPTHLIKTRGQQVTLRCSSQSGHNTVSWYQQALGQGPQFIFQYYREEENGRGNFPPRFSGLQFPNYSSELNVNALELDDSALYLCASSPPGAGQNTIYFGEGSWLTVV.

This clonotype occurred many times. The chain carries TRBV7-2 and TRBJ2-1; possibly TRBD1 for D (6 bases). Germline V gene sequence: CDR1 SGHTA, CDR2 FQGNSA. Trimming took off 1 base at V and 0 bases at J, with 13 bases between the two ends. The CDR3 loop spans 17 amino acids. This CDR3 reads CASSLGYRARSYNEQFF. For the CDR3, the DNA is TGTGCCAGCAGCTTAGGGTACAGGGCTCGCTCCTACAATGAGCAGTTCTTC.

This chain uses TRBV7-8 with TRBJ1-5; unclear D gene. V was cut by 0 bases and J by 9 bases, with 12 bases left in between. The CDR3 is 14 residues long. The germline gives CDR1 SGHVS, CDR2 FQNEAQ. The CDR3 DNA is TGTGCCAGCAGCTTAGCGCTAGGATTAGGGCCCCAGCATTTT. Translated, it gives CASSLALGLGPQHF.

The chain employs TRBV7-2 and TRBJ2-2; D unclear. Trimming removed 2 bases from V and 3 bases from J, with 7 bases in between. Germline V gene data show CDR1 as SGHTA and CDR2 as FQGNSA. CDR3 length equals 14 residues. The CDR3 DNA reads TGTGCCAGCAGCTTACGGCAGGACACCGGGGAGCTGTTTTTT. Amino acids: CASSLRQDTGELFF.

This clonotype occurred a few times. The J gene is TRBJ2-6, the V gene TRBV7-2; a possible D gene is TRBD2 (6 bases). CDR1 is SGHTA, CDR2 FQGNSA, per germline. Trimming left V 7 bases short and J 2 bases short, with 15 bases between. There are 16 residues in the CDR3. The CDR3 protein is CASTRSWGAGANVLTF. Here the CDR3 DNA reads TGTGCCAGCACCCGCTCTTGGGGGGCTGGGGCCAACGTCCTGACTTTC.

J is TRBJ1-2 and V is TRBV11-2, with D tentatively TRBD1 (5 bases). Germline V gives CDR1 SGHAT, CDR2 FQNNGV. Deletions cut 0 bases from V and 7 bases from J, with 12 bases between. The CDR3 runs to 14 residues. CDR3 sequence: CASSLDRFGAGYTF. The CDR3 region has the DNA TGTGCCAGCAGCTTAGATCGATTCGGGGCTGGCTACACCTTC. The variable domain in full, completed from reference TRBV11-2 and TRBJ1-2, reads EAGVAQSPRYKIIEKRQSVAFWCNPISGHATLYWYQQILGQGPKLLIQFQNNGVVDDSQLPKDRFSAERLKGVDSTLKIQPAKLEDSAVYLCASSLDRFGAGYTFGSGTRLTVV.

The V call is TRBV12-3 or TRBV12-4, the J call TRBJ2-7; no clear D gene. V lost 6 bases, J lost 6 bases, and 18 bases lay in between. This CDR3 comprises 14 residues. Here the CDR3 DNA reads TGTGCCAGCAGCGCTGGGATCTCCATCAGCGAGCAGTACTTC. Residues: CASSAGISISEQYF.

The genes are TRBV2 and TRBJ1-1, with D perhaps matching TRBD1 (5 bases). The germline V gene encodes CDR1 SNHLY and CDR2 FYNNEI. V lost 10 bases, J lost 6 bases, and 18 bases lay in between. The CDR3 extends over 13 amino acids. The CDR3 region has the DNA TGTGCCATCGTAGGGGATTTCGGGGCTGAAGCTTTCTTT. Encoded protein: CAIVGDFGAEAFF.

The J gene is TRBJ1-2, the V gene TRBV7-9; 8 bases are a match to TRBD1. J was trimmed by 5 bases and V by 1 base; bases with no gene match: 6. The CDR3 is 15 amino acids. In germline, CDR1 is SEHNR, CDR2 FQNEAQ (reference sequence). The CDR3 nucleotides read TGTGCCAGCAGCTTAGTGGGACAGGCCTTTTATGGCTACACCTTC. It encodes CASSLVGQAFYGYTF.

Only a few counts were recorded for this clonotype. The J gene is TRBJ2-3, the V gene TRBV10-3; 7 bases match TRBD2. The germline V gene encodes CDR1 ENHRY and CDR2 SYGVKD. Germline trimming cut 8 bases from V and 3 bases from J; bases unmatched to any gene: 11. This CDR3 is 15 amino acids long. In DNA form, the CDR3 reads TGTGCCATCGGGGCGGGAGCCCGGAGGACAGATACGCAGTATTTT. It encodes CAIGAGARRTDTQYF.